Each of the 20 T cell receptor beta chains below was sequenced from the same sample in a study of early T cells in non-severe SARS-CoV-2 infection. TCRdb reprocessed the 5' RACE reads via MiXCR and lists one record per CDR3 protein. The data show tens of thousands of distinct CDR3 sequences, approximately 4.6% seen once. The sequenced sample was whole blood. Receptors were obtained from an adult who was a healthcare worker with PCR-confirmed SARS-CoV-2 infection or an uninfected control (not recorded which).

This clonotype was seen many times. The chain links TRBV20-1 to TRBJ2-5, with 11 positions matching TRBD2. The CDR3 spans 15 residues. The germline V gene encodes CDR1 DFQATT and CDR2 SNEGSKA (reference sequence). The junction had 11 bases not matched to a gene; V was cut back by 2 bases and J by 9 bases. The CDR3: CSARSTSGASGAQYF. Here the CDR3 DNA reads TGCAGTGCTAGATCGACTAGCGGGGCGTCGGGGGCCCAGTACTTC.

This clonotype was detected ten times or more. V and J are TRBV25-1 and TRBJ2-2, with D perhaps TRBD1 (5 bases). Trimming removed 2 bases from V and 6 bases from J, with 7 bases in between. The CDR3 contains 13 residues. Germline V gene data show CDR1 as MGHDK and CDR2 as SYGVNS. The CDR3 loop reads CASSETRAGELFF. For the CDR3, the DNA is TGTGCCAGCAGTGAAACCAGGGCCGGGGAGCTGTTTTTT.

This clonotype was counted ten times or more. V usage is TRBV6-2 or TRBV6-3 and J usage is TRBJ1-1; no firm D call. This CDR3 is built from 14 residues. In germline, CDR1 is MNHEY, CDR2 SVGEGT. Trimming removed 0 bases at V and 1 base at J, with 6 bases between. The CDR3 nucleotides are TGTGCCAGCAGTTACTCGGCAGCGAACACTGAAGCTTTCTTT. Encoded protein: CASSYSAANTEAFF.

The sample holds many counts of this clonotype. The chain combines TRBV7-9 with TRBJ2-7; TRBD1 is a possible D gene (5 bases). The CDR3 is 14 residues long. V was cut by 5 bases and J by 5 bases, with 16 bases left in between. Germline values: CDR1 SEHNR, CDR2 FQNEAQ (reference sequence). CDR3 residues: CASSPPSGYHEQYF. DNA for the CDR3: TGTGCCAGCAGCCCACCCTCAGGGTATCACGAGCAGTACTTC.

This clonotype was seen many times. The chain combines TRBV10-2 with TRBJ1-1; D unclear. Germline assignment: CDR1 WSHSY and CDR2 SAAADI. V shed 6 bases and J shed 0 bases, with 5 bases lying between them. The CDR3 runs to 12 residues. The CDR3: CASRPMNTEAFF. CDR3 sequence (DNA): TGCGCCAGCAGGCCTATGAACACTGAAGCTTTCTTT.

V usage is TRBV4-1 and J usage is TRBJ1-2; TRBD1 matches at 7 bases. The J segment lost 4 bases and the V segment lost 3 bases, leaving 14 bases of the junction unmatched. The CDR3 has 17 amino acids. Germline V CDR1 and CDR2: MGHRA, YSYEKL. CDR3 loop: CASSQTGTAGHIYGYTF. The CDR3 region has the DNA TGCGCCAGCAGCCAGACCGGGACAGCCGGCCACATCTATGGCTACACCTTC.

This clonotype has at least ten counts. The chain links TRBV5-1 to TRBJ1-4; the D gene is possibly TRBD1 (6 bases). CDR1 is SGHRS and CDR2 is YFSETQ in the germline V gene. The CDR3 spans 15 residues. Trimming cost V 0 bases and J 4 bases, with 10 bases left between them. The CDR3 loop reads CASSLGDTLNEKLFF. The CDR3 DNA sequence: TGCGCCAGCAGCTTGGGGGACACCCTTAATGAAAAACTGTTTTTT.

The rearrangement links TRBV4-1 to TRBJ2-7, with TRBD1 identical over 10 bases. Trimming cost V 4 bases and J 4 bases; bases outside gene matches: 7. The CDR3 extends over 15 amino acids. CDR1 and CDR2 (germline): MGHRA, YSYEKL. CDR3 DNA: TGCGCCAGCAGCCTAACCCCGGGACAGGGGTACGAGCAGTACTTC. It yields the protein CASSLTPGQGYEQYF.

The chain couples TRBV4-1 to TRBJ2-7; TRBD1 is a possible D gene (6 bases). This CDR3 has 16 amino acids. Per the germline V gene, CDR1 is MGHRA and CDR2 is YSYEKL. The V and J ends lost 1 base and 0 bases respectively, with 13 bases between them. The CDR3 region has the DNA TGCGCCAGCAGCCAAGGGTGGGGGCGACTCTCCTACGAGCAGTACTTC. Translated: CASSQGWGRLSYEQYF.

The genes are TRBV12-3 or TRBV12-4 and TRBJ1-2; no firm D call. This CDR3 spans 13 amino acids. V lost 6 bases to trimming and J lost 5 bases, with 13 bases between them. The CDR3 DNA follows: TGTGCCAGCAGCCCGGCCAAGCTATATGGCTACACCTTC. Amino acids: CASSPAKLYGYTF.

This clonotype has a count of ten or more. CDR3 sequence reads: CSARGDTSNQPQHF. In DNA form, the CDR3 reads TGCAGTGCTAGAGGAGACACAAGCAATCAGCCCCAGCATTTT. The gene calls are TRBV20-1 and TRBJ1-5; D not resolved. CDR1 is DFQATT, CDR2 SNEGSKA, per germline (reference sequence). Trimming removed 1 base from V and 1 base from J, with 8 bases in between. The CDR3 length is 14 residues.

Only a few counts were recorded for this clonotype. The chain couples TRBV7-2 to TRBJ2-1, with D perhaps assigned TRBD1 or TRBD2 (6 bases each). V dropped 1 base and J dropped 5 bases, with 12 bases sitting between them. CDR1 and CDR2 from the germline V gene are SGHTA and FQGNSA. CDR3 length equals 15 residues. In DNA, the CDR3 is TGTGCCAGCAGCTTAGATGGGGGGCAGAACAATGAGCAGTTCTTC. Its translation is CASSLDGGQNNEQFF.

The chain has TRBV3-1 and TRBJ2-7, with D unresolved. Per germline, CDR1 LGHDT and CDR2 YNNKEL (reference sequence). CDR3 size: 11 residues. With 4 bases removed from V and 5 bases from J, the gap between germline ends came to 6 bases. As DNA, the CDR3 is TGTGCCAGCAGCCTCCAAAACGAGCAGTACTTC. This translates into CASSLQNEQYF.

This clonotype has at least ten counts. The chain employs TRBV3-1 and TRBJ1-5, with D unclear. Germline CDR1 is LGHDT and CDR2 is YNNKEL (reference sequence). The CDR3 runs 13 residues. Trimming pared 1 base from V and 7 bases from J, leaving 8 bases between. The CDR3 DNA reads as TGTGCCAGCAGCCAAGGGCACAACCAGCCCCAGCATTTT. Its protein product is CASSQGHNQPQHF.

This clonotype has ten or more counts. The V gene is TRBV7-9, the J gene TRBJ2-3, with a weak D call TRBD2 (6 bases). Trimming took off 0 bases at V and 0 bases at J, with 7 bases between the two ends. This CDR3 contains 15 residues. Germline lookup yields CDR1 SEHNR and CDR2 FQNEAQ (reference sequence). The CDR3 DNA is TGTGCCAGCAGCTTAGCCGGGAGCAGCACAGATACGCAGTATTTT. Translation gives CASSLAGSSTDTQYF.

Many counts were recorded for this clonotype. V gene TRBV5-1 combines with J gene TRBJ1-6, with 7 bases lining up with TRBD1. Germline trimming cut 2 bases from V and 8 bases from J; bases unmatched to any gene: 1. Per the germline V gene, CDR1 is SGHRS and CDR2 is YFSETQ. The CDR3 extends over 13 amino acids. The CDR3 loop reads CASSFTGDSPLHF. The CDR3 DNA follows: TGCGCCAGCAGCTTTACAGGGGATTCACCCCTCCACTTT.

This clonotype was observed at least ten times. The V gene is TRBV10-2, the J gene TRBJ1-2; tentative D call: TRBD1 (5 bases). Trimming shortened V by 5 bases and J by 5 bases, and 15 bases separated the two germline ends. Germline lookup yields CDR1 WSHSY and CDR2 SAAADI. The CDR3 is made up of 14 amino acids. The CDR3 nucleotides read TGCGCCAGCAGTTTCGGTCAGGGAGAGTATGGCTACACCTTC. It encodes CASSFGQGEYGYTF.

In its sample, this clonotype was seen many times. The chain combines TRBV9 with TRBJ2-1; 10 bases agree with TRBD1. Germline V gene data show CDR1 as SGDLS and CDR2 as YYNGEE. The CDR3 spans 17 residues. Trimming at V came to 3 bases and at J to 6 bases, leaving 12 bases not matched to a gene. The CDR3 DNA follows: TGTGCCAGCAGCGCTCGACAGGGGGCGAGACAGGGCAATGAGCAGTTCTTC. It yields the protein CASSARQGARQGNEQFF.

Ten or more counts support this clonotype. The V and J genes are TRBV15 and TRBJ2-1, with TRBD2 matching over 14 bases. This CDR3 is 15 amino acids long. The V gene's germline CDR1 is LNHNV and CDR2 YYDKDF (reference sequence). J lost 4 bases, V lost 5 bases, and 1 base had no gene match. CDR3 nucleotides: TGTGCCACCAGCTGGACTAGCGGGGGGTACAATGAGCAGTTCTTC. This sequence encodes CATSWTSGGYNEQFF.

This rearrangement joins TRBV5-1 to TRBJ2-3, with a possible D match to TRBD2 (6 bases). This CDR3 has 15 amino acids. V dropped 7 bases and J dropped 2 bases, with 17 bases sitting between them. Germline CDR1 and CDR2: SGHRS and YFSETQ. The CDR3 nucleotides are TGCGCCAGCTCCGGCGGGCGGGGATTCACAGATACGCAGTATTTT. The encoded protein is CASSGGRGFTDTQYF.